These 24 T cell receptor beta chains were all obtained from the same sample, sequenced in a study of shared clonotypes between healthy human individuals. Some clones are missing from TCRdb's copy, which holds only in-frame ones; the method was immunoSEQ multiplex PCR. The sample shows fewer than 2.5 million clones, 80% to 95% of them seen only once. Sequencing was carried out using naive CD4+ T cells from PBMCs. Subset described: CD45RA+ positively selected. The receptors stem from a man in his late teens or twenties in good health. Some clones in this sample may be carry-over from other donors' samples.

V is TRBV7-6 and J is TRBJ2-1, with TRBD2 matching over 13 bases. From germline, CDR1 is SGHVS and CDR2 FNYEAQ. This CDR3 has 18 amino acids. V was clipped by 5 bases and J by 9 bases; unmatched bases: 16. CDR3 in DNA: TGTGCCAGCAGCCTTATTCCCCTACTAGCGGGAGGGCCGATTGAGCAGTTCTTC. The encoded protein is CASSLIPLLAGGPIEQFF.

The chain joins TRBV14 to TRBJ2-7; TRBD2 matches 11 bases. The J segment lost 4 bases and the V segment lost 4 bases, leaving 6 bases of the junction unmatched. CDR3 length equals 15 residues. The germline gives CDR1 SGHDN, CDR2 FVKESK. Here the CDR3 reads CASSPGLAAGYEQYF. The CDR3 region has the DNA TGTGCCAGCAGCCCGGGACTAGCGGCGGGATACGAGCAGTACTTC.

The V call is TRBV18, the J call TRBJ2-5; D gene uncertain. The J call may not be correct, given that the DNA end is closer to TRBJ2-7. Germline loops: CDR1 KGHSH, CDR2 LQKENI. There are 16 residues in the CDR3. The CDR3 DNA follows: TGTGCCAGCTCACCACCGGCACCACGGAGCTCCTACGAGCAGTACTTC. Protein product: CASSPPAPRSSYEQYF.

The chain employs TRBV27 and TRBJ1-1, with D tentatively TRBD1 (6 bases). V shed 4 bases and J shed 6 bases, with 18 bases lying between them. The germline V gene encodes CDR1 MNHEY and CDR2 SMNVEV (reference sequence). This CDR3 has 15 amino acids. CDR3 protein: CASSSKIQGNAEAFF. The CDR3, as DNA: TGTGCCAGCAGTTCCAAAATACAGGGTAACGCTGAAGCTTTCTTT.

The chain joins TRBV5-1 to TRBJ1-1; TRBD1 matches at 8 bases. Unmatched junction bases numbered 7, after V lost 4 bases and J lost 5 bases. CDR3 length equals 14 residues. CDR1 is SGHRS and CDR2 is YFSETQ in the germline V gene. The CDR3 nucleotides are TGCGCCAGCAGCACCGAACAGGGGGTAACTGAAGCTTTCTTT. This codes for CASSTEQGVTEAFF.

The CDR3 loop is CAISNLRDLRDTQYF. The DNA for the CDR3 is TGTGCCATCAGCAACCTCCGGGACCTAAGGGATACGCAGTATTTT. The chain uses TRBV10-3 and TRBJ2-3; either TRBD1 or TRBD2 may fit D (5 bases each). This CDR3 is built from 15 residues. V was pared by 6 bases and J by 6 bases, with 19 bases between. Germline assignment: CDR1 ENHRY and CDR2 SYGVKD.

This chain's CDR3 is CASSLLAGNTEAFF. As DNA, the CDR3 is TGTGCCAGCAGCTTACTGGCCGGGAACACTGAAGCTTTCTTT. The chain carries TRBV7-9 and TRBJ1-1; D gene unclear. The ends were cut back, 2 bases at V and 1 base at J, with 8 bases in the middle. This CDR3 spans 14 amino acids. In germline, CDR1 is SEHNR, CDR2 FQNEAQ (reference sequence).

The CDR3 nucleotides are TGCGCCAGCAGCTTGGTGGGGGGACTGGTGGAGACCCAGTACTTC. Its protein is CASSLVGGLVETQYF. This rearrangement joins TRBV5-1 to TRBJ2-5, with a possible D match to TRBD2 (6 bases). Germline loops: CDR1 SGHRS, CDR2 YFSETQ. The CDR3 runs to 15 residues. The V gene lost 0 bases and the J gene lost 5 bases, with 14 bases spanning the gap.

J is TRBJ2-1 and V is TRBV5-1, with D maybe TRBD1 (6 bases). Trimming cost V 7 bases and J 9 bases, with 17 bases left between them. This CDR3 contains 13 residues. The germline V gene encodes CDR1 SGHRS and CDR2 YFSETQ. The CDR3 bases are TGCGCCAGCGCCACCCCCAGGGGCGCTGAGCAGTTCTTC. It codes for CASATPRGAEQFF.

This sequence joins TRBV15 and TRBJ1-6; D might be TRBD1 (5 bases). Trimming shortened V by 5 bases and J by 4 bases, and 15 bases separated the two germline ends. Germline assignment: CDR1 LNHNV and CDR2 YYDKDF (reference sequence). The CDR3 has 16 amino acids. CDR3 amino acids: CATSERGSTYNSPLHF. CDR3 DNA sequence: TGTGCCACCAGCGAGCGGGGGTCTACATATAATTCACCCCTCCACTTT.

The chain is built from TRBV7-2 and TRBJ1-4; 7 bases line up with TRBD1. The CDR3 runs 15 residues. Germline assignment: CDR1 SGHTA and CDR2 FQGNSA. The V segment lost 4 bases and the J segment 8 bases; nucleotides outside the gene matches: 10. This chain's CDR3 is CASSSAGTDEEKLFF. The DNA of the CDR3 is TGTGCCAGCAGCTCTGCCGGGACAGACGAGGAAAAACTGTTTTTT.

The rearrangement joins TRBV7-2 to TRBJ2-7; tentative D call: TRBD2 (6 bases). This CDR3 spans 15 amino acids. V lost 2 bases to trimming and J lost 0 bases, with 11 bases between them. Germline V CDR1 and CDR2: SGHTA, FQGNSA. In DNA, the CDR3 is TGTGCCAGCAGCTTATGGACTACTGGCTCCTACGAGCAGTACTTC. Its protein is CASSLWTTGSYEQYF.

The CDR3 is CASSLGGARTDTQYF. CDR3 DNA sequence: TGTGCCAGCAGCTTGGGGGGCGCCCGCACAGATACGCAGTATTTT. The chain combines TRBV5-4 with TRBJ2-3, with D possibly TRBD1 on 5 matching bases. The V gene lost 0 bases and the J gene lost 1 base, with 9 bases spanning the gap. CDR3 length: 15 amino acids. CDR1 SGHNT and CDR2 YYREEE come from the germline V gene (reference sequence).

This clone came up a few times. The CDR3 DNA sequence: TGTGCCAGCTCACCAGACGGAGCGTATGGCTACACCTTC. Encoded protein: CASSPDGAYGYTF. The rearrangement joins TRBV18 to TRBJ1-2; no definite D call. The CDR3 loop spans 13 amino acids. Germline CDR1 reads KGHSH; CDR2 reads LQKENI. Trimming removed 2 bases from V and 5 bases from J, with 9 bases in between.

This chain uses TRBV18 with TRBJ1-4; D is unclear. The length of the CDR3 is 15 residues. The V and J ends lost 5 bases and 0 bases respectively, with 10 bases between them. From germline, CDR1 is KGHSH and CDR2 LQKENI. The CDR3 region has the DNA TGTGCCAGCTCATATCCGGGCCCAACTAATGAAAAACTGTTTTTT. It codes for CASSYPGPTNEKLFF.

The rearrangement joins TRBV5-1 to TRBJ2-6; the D is unclear. The CDR3 consists of 14 residues. Germline CDR1 and CDR2: SGHRS and YFSETQ. V was clipped by 7 bases and J by 0 bases, with 8 bases between them. The CDR3 protein is CASANGSGANVLTF. CDR3 sequence (DNA): TGCGCCAGCGCGAATGGCTCTGGGGCCAACGTCCTGACTTTC.

The J gene is TRBJ1-1, the V gene TRBV19; a weak D match, TRBD1 (6 bases). V lost 10 bases, J lost 2 bases, and 23 bases lay in between. CDR1 and CDR2 (germline): LNHDA, SQIVND (reference sequence). This CDR3 contains 16 residues. CDR3 sequence: CAISQGPSFGNTEAFF. In DNA form, the CDR3 reads TGTGCCATTTCACAGGGACCTTCGTTTGGAAACACTGAAGCTTTCTTT.

This chain links TRBV5-1 with TRBJ2-5; no reliable D call. Germline values: CDR1 SGHRS, CDR2 YFSETQ. The CDR3 covers 14 residues. The ends were cut back, 4 bases at V and 5 bases at J, with 15 bases in the middle. In DNA form, the CDR3 reads TGCGCCAGCAGCAGAGGCTCCCTGCAGGAGACCCAGTACTTC. Translated, it gives CASSRGSLQETQYF.

Here the CDR3 reads CASSLADRYLTYEQYF. CDR3 bases: TGTGCCAGCAGCTTGGCCGACAGGTACTTGACCTACGAGCAGTACTTC. This chain connects TRBV5-4 to TRBJ2-7, with TRBD1 as a possible D gene (6 bases). This CDR3 contains 16 residues. CDR1 SGHNT and CDR2 YYREEE come from the germline V gene (reference sequence). Trimming removed 0 bases from V and 2 bases from J, with 15 bases in between.

CDR3 sequence: CASSLRYGSGNNEQFF. CDR3 DNA: TGTGCCAGCAGCTTACGTTACGGTTCCGGGAACAATGAGCAGTTCTTC. The chain carries TRBV7-9 and TRBJ2-1, with D perhaps TRBD2 (5 bases). Trimming removed 2 bases from V and 5 bases from J, with 16 bases in between. The CDR3 has 16 residues. CDR1 is SEHNR and CDR2 is FQNEAQ in the germline V gene (reference sequence).

The rearrangement links TRBV6-5 to TRBJ1-1; TRBD1 matches at 11 bases. V was clipped by 0 bases and J by 1 base; unmatched bases: 1. CDR3 length equals 16 residues. Germline assignment: CDR1 MNHEY and CDR2 SVGAGI. CDR3 sequence (DNA): TGTGCCAGCAGTTACTCTGGACAGGGGGCGAACACTGAAGCTTTCTTT. It yields the protein CASSYSGQGANTEAFF.

The V gene is TRBV5-5, the J gene TRBJ2-1, with a weak D call TRBD2 (6 bases). The germline CDR1 and CDR2 sequences are SGHKS and YYEKEE (reference sequence). This CDR3 is built from 15 residues. V lost 0 bases and J lost 5, with 12 bases in between. For the CDR3, the DNA is TGTGCCAGCAGCTTGGATGGGGGGAACCACAATGAGCAGTTCTTC. This codes for CASSLDGGNHNEQFF.

The V call is TRBV14, the J call TRBJ1-2; D remains unclear. Trimming left V 4 bases short and J 2 bases short, with 14 bases between. Germline V lookup: CDR1 SGHDN, CDR2 FVKESK. The CDR3 runs 15 residues. CDR3 in amino acids: CASSPGTALNYGYTF. In DNA form, the CDR3 reads TGTGCCAGCAGCCCTGGTACAGCTCTAAACTATGGCTACACCTTC.

V and J are TRBV9 and TRBJ2-2; weak D call: TRBD2 (5 bases). V was pared by 6 bases and J by 7 bases, with 19 bases between. The CDR3 has 15 residues. Germline CDR1 is SGDLS and CDR2 is YYNGEE. This CDR3 is CASTLARERGGELFF. As DNA, the CDR3 is TGTGCCAGCACCTTGGCCCGGGAACGCGGCGGGGAGCTGTTTTTT.